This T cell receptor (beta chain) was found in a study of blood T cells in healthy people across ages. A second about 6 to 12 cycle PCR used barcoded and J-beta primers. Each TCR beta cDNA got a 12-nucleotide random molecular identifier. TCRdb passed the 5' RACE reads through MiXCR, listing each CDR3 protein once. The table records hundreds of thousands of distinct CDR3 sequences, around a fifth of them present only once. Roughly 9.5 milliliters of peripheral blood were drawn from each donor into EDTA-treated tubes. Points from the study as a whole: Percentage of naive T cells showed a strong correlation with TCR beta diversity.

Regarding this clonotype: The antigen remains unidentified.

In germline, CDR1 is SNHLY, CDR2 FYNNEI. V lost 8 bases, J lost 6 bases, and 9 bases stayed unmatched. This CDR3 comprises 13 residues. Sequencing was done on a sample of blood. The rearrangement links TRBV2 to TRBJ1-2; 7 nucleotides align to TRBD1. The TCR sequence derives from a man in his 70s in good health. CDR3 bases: TGTGCCAGCCGCTTCTCCACAGGGGATGGCTACACCTTC. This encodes CASRFSTGDGYTF.